The source of this TCR beta chain is a study of lymphopenia after photon versus proton radiotherapy. Study results and caveats: Under photons, naive T cells and diversity fell while effector/memory populations rose. Better survival with proton therapy was suggested as possible, not demonstrated. Larger post-nadir TCR diversity loss correlated inversely with survival in deceased patients. Post-nadir diversity loss with photons came from oligoclonal expansion, particularly CD8+ Temra cells.

Concerning this clone: The target antigen is unknown.

This table comes from immunoSEQ multiplex PCR, and its TCRdb copy is limited to in-frame clones, with some not included. The sample records about 58,000 clones, approximately 84% being singletons. V dropped 5 bases and J dropped 5; count of bases not matched to a gene: 6. This CDR3 comprises 14 residues. Germline V gene data show CDR1 as LNHNV and CDR2 as YYDKDF (reference sequence). This clonotype was obtained from a man between 60 and 70 years old with pancreatic cancer. The specimen comprised peripheral blood, sampled from a patient treated with proton-based radiotherapy. The gene calls are TRBV15 and TRBJ2-5; 9 nucleotides line up with TRBD1. CDR3 DNA sequence: TGTGCCACCAGCTGGACAGGGGCTGGGGAGACCCAGTACTTC. This codes for CATSWTGAGETQYF.